The sequence of this TCR beta chain was determined in a study of T-cell reconstitution after alpha-beta-depleted transplantation in children. Molecular barcoding with unique molecular identifiers was used for the TCRbeta library. MiXCR, run by TCRdb on the PCR reads, gives a single entry per CDR3 protein. In the table there are about 610,000 distinct CDR3 sequences, about 10% of which are singletons. This clonotype occurred a few times. With 5 bases removed from V and 3 bases from J, the gap between germline ends came to 14 bases. The CDR3 is made up of 14 amino acids. Sequences were derived from PBMCs from the stem cell graft donor, sampled from the stem cell graft. The chain is built from TRBV12-3 or TRBV12-4 and TRBJ2-7, with TRBD2 as a possible D gene (6 bases). The receptor comes from a human donor who donated a stem cell graft to a child with acute myeloid leukemia. CDR3 sequence (DNA): TGTGCCAGCAGTAGCGCGGGGTCCCTCTACGAGCAGTACTTC. Amino acid sequence: CASSSAGSLYEQYF.